This TCR beta chain originates from a study of OX40 agonist ivuxolimab in advanced cancers. Study overall: Intravenous ivuxolimab at 0.01 to 10 mg/kg was given to patients every 2 weeks. Patients enrolled in dose escalation were diagnosed with hepatocellular carcinoma, melanoma, renal cell or head and neck cancer. Study results and caveats: Determination of antigen specificity was not performed for the expanded peripheral T cells.

The CDR3 runs to 16 residues. Germline values: CDR1 MNHNY, CDR2 SVGAGI (reference sequence). Trimming at V came to 6 bases and at J to 1 base, leaving 9 bases not matched to a gene. Measured with immunoSEQ multiplex PCR; TCRdb has only the in-frame clones, and not every one. The sample carries roughly 30,000 clones, 60% to 75% recorded once. There are a few counts of this clone. Its antigen is unknown. The material was CD4+ or CD8+ T cells sorted from blood, obtained in a trial of the OX40 agonist ivuxolimab. The clonotype originates from an adult with an advanced solid tumor such as melanoma, head and neck, liver or kidney cancer. The V and J genes are TRBV6-6 and TRBJ2-3, with TRBD2 identical over 8 bases. CDR3 in DNA: TGTGCCAGCAGGGAACCAAATAGCGGGGGCACAGATACGCAGTATTTT. Amino acid sequence: CASREPNSGGTDTQYF.